This is a list of T cell receptor beta chains from one sample in a study of blood T cell repertoires in COVID-19. Generated by immunoSEQ multiplex PCR, the TCRdb table keeps only in-frame clones and is missing some. The table has 80,000 to 90,000 clones, approximately 86% seen once. The sample comprised peripheral blood. These receptors were obtained from an elderly man with active or convalescent COVID-19. Both conserved end residues are part of each CDR3. D genes are given only for firm matches. Clone size is not always given. Where it is, it says once, few, many or a class for expanded clones.

v_call: TRBV27
j_call: TRBJ2-7
clone_size: .
d_call: TRBD2
cdr3_aa: CASSLRAGGTYEQYF
cdr3_nt: TGTGCCAGCAGTCTAAGAGCGGGAGGTACCTACGAGCAGTACTTC

v_call: TRBV5-1
j_call: TRBJ2-2
clone_size: .
d_call: TRBD2
cdr3_aa: CASSPIGAGGSSDTGELFF
cdr3_nt: TGCGCCAGCAGCCCCATCGGAGCGGGAGGGAGTTCGGACACCGGGGAGCTGTTTTTT

v_call: TRBV7-2
j_call: TRBJ1-5
clone_size: .
d_call: TRBD1
cdr3_aa: CASSLGGQHNQPQHF
cdr3_nt: TGTGCCAGCAGCTTAGGGGGACAGCACAATCAGCCCCAGCATTTT

v_call: TRBV7-9
j_call: TRBJ2-7
clone_size: .
d_call: TRBD1
cdr3_aa: CASSLGEQGFEQYF
cdr3_nt: TGTGCCAGCAGCTTAGGGGAACAGGGGTTCGAGCAGTACTTC

v_call: TRBV10-3
j_call: TRBJ1-5
clone_size: .
d_call: .
cdr3_aa: CAISEWGGNNQPQHF
cdr3_nt: TGTGCCATCAGTGAATGGGGAGGGAACAATCAGCCCCAGCATTTT

v_call: TRBV30
j_call: TRBJ2-5
clone_size: .
d_call: .
cdr3_aa: CAWSSPPDRSRQYF
cdr3_nt: TGTGCCTGGAGTTCCCCCCCCGACAGGAGCCGACAGTACTTC

v_call: TRBV13
j_call: TRBJ2-7
clone_size: .
d_call: .
cdr3_aa: CASSTLREEYEQYF
cdr3_nt: TGTGCCAGCAGCACCCTTAGGGAGGAGTACGAGCAGTACTTC

v_call: TRBV19
j_call: TRBJ1-4
clone_size: .
d_call: .
cdr3_aa: CASRPDRTNEKLFF
cdr3_nt: TGTGCCAGTAGACCGGACAGAACTAATGAAAAACTGTTTTTT

v_call: TRBV11-2
j_call: TRBJ1-2
clone_size: .
d_call: .
cdr3_aa: CASSRGFSNYGYTF
cdr3_nt: TGTGCCAGCAGCAGAGGGTTTTCTAACTATGGCTACACCTTC

v_call: TRBV2
j_call: TRBJ1-2
clone_size: .
d_call: .
cdr3_aa: CASSERDNGDYGYTF
cdr3_nt: TGTGCCAGCAGTGAAAGGGACAACGGAGACTATGGCTACACCTTC

v_call: TRBV7-9
j_call: TRBJ1-6
clone_size: few
d_call: .
cdr3_aa: CASRPRGSSYNSPLHF
cdr3_nt: TGTGCCAGCAGACCAAGAGGAAGCTCCTATAATTCACCCCTCCACTTT

v_call: TRBV28
j_call: TRBJ2-7
clone_size: .
d_call: .
cdr3_aa: CASRDTGRGSYEQYF
cdr3_nt: TGTGCCAGCCGAGACACAGGGCGTGGATCCTACGAGCAGTACTTC

v_call: TRBV15
j_call: TRBJ1-2
clone_size: .
d_call: .
cdr3_aa: CATSRATGLFGYTF
cdr3_nt: TGTGCCACCAGCAGAGCAACAGGGTTGTTCGGCTACACCTTC

v_call: TRBV15
j_call: TRBJ2-2
clone_size: .
d_call: TRBD2
cdr3_aa: CATSSSGLASGELFF
cdr3_nt: TGTGCCACCAGCAGTTCGGGACTAGCTTCCGGGGAGCTGTTTTTT

v_call: TRBV2
j_call: TRBJ2-5
clone_size: .
d_call: TRBD2
cdr3_aa: CASSVTSGIGETQYF
cdr3_nt: TGTGCCAGCAGTGTGACTAGCGGGATAGGAGAGACCCAGTACTTC

v_call: TRBV30
j_call: TRBJ2-7
clone_size: once
d_call: TRBD2
cdr3_aa: CAWTLAGIYEQYF
cdr3_nt: TGTGCCTGGACCCTAGCGGGGATCTACGAGCAGTACTTC

v_call: TRBV20-1
j_call: TRBJ1-5
clone_size: .
d_call: TRBD1
cdr3_aa: CSASGTGEQTSIQPQHF
cdr3_nt: TGCAGTGCTAGTGGGACAGGGGAACAAACTTCTATCCAGCCCCAGCATTTT

v_call: TRBV30
j_call: TRBJ2-1
clone_size: .
d_call: .
cdr3_aa: CAWSNLLRHNEQFF
cdr3_nt: TGTGCCTGGAGTAACCTACTGCGCCACAATGAGCAGTTCTTC

v_call: TRBV5-4
j_call: TRBJ1-1
clone_size: .
d_call: TRBD1
cdr3_aa: CASSLDYGTANTEAFF
cdr3_nt: TGTGCCAGCAGCTTGGATTATGGGACAGCGAACACTGAAGCTTTCTTT

v_call: TRBV4-3
j_call: TRBJ1-5
clone_size: .
d_call: TRBD1
cdr3_aa: CASSQGTGDRQPQHF
cdr3_nt: TGCGCCAGCAGCCAGGGGACAGGGGATAGACAGCCCCAGCATTTT

v_call: TRBV20-1
j_call: TRBJ1-5
clone_size: few
d_call: .
cdr3_aa: CSASRDSNQPQHF
cdr3_nt: TGCAGTGCTAGTCGGGATAGCAATCAGCCCCAGCATTTT

v_call: TRBV6-5
j_call: TRBJ1-1
clone_size: .
d_call: TRBD1
cdr3_aa: CASSYSPGQGSSEAFF
cdr3_nt: TGTGCCAGCAGTTACTCCCCTGGACAGGGGTCGTCTGAAGCTTTCTTT

v_call: TRBV7-6
j_call: TRBJ2-7
clone_size: .
d_call: .
cdr3_aa: CASSLKGGYEQYF
cdr3_nt: TGTGCCAGCAGCCTGAAAGGGGGCTACGAGCAGTACTTC

v_call: TRBV18
j_call: TRBJ1-2
clone_size: .
d_call: .
cdr3_aa: CASSPPEGWGYTF
cdr3_nt: TGTGCCAGCTCACCACCGGAGGGTTGGGGCTACACCTTC

v_call: TRBV5-6
j_call: TRBJ2-5
clone_size: .
d_call: .
cdr3_aa: CASSWRQFQETQYF
cdr3_nt: TGTGCCAGCAGCTGGCGACAGTTCCAAGAGACCCAGTACTTC

v_call: TRBV19
j_call: TRBJ2-7
clone_size: .
d_call: TRBD1
cdr3_aa: CASRDQGQGGYEQYF
cdr3_nt: TGTGCCAGTAGGGACCAAGGACAGGGGGGCTACGAGCAGTACTTC

v_call: TRBV19
j_call: TRBJ2-1
clone_size: .
d_call: .
cdr3_aa: CASSPGGVPGEQFF
cdr3_nt: TGTGCCAGTAGTCCCGGTGGGGTACCGGGAGAGCAGTTCTTC

v_call: TRBV28
j_call: TRBJ2-5
clone_size: .
d_call: .
cdr3_aa: CASSSSGVETQYF
cdr3_nt: TGTGCCAGCAGTTCCTCAGGGGTGGAGACCCAGTACTTC

v_call: TRBV11-2
j_call: TRBJ1-2
clone_size: .
d_call: .
cdr3_aa: CASRPGGYTF
cdr3_nt: TGTGCCAGCCGGCCGGGGGGCTACACCTTC

v_call: TRBV30
j_call: TRBJ1-1
clone_size: .
d_call: .
cdr3_aa: CAWARGKRNTEAFF
cdr3_nt: TGTGCCTGGGCCAGAGGGAAAAGAAACACTGAAGCTTTCTTT

v_call: TRBV4-2
j_call: TRBJ1-2
clone_size: .
d_call: TRBD1
cdr3_aa: CASSPQGANYGYTF
cdr3_nt: TGTGCCAGCAGCCCACAGGGGGCCAACTATGGCTACACCTTC

v_call: TRBV19
j_call: TRBJ1-5
clone_size: .
d_call: .
cdr3_aa: CASSWTPAGGNQPQHF
cdr3_nt: TGTGCCAGTAGTTGGACTCCTGCCGGGGGCAATCAGCCCCAGCATTTT

v_call: TRBV19
j_call: TRBJ1-6
clone_size: .
d_call: .
cdr3_aa: CATAGQYNSPLHF
cdr3_nt: TGTGCCACAGCAGGACAGTATAATTCACCCCTCCACTTT

v_call: TRBV18
j_call: TRBJ2-7
clone_size: once
d_call: .
cdr3_aa: CASSPLGGALSYEQYF
cdr3_nt: TGTGCCAGCTCACCACTTGGCGGAGCCCTCTCCTACGAGCAGTACTTC

v_call: TRBV5-1
j_call: TRBJ2-1
clone_size: .
d_call: .
cdr3_aa: CASSLTGDEYNEQFF
cdr3_nt: TGCGCCAGCAGCTTGACGGGAGACGAATACAATGAGCAGTTCTTC

v_call: TRBV14
j_call: TRBJ1-1
clone_size: .
d_call: .
cdr3_aa: CASSQGPGNTEAFF
cdr3_nt: TGTGCCAGCAGCCAAGGACCGGGGAACACTGAAGCTTTCTTT

v_call: TRBV11-2
j_call: TRBJ1-1
clone_size: .
d_call: .
cdr3_aa: CASSLEGVGGTEAFF
cdr3_nt: TGTGCCAGCAGCTTAGAGGGGGTGGGAGGCACTGAAGCTTTCTTT

v_call: TRBV5-4
j_call: TRBJ1-1
clone_size: .
d_call: TRBD1
cdr3_aa: CASSAGGRSDTEAFF
cdr3_nt: TGTGCCAGCAGCGCAGGGGGCCGGTCAGACACTGAAGCTTTCTTT

v_call: TRBV5-1
j_call: TRBJ1-3
clone_size: .
d_call: .
cdr3_aa: CASSLGGQFSGNTIYF
cdr3_nt: TGCGCCAGCAGCTTGGGGGGGCAGTTCTCTGGAAACACCATATATTTT

v_call: TRBV7-2
j_call: TRBJ2-7
clone_size: .
d_call: .
cdr3_aa: CASSSLPKGGPLVSEQYF
cdr3_nt: TGTGCCAGCAGCTCACTCCCTAAGGGGGGGCCACTGGTCAGCGAGCAGTACTTC

v_call: TRBV6-1
j_call: TRBJ2-7
clone_size: .
d_call: TRBD1
cdr3_aa: CASSEPGTGAYEQYF
cdr3_nt: TGTGCCAGCAGTGAACCAGGGACAGGGGCGTACGAGCAGTACTTC

v_call: TRBV6-2/TRBV6-3
j_call: TRBJ1-4
clone_size: .
d_call: TRBD1
cdr3_aa: CASSYTGGYEKLFF
cdr3_nt: TGTGCCAGCAGTTATACAGGGGGCTATGAAAAACTGTTTTTT

v_call: TRBV2
j_call: TRBJ1-2
clone_size: .
d_call: .
cdr3_aa: CASFRELGGYTF
cdr3_nt: TGTGCCAGCTTCCGGGAATTAGGGGGCTACACCTTC

v_call: TRBV10-3
j_call: TRBJ1-1
clone_size: .
d_call: .
cdr3_aa: CAISGSQMNTEAFF
cdr3_nt: TGTGCCATCAGTGGCAGTCAGATGAACACTGAAGCTTTCTTT